This record covers a single T cell receptor (beta chain). Other DNA sequences in the sample encode the same CDR3. The CDR3 has 13 residues. Trimming stripped 2 bases from V and 2 bases from J, with 4 bases between. Germline CDR1 and CDR2: LNHDA and SQIVND (reference sequence). These data belong to a study of blood T cell repertoires in COVID-19. Study context: Researchers got acute and convalescent COVID-19 samples from the United States, Italy and Spain. PBMCs, B-cell-depleted T cells, or T cells provided the cDNA or gDNA that made up the material.

Per the authors' pipeline: Estimates of nucleated cell counts were drawn from the amplification of reference gene primers. Repertoires were generated with immunoSEQ multiplex PCR, while TCRdb's copy carries only in-frame clones and drops some. For V, J and clone size, that table is used; D and trimming come from the DNA. This table holds roughly 120,000 clones, around nine tenths found once. The source is a man between 40 and 49 years old with acute or convalescent COVID-19. The chain employs TRBV19 and TRBJ1-5; D is unclear. Specimen: peripheral blood. CDR3: CASSITGNQPQHF. The CDR3 DNA reads TGTGCCAGTAGTATAACGGGCAATCAGCCCCAGCATTTT.